This TCR beta chain was captured by sequencing in a study of cytomegalovirus exposure and HLA in healthy donors. The length of the CDR3 is 14 residues. Germline V gene lookup returns CDR1 SGHNT and CDR2 YYREEE (reference sequence). The V and J ends lost 5 bases and 4 bases respectively, with 15 bases between them. Assay: immunoSEQ multiplex PCR; the TCRdb copy retains only in-frame clones and omits some. The sample shows 150,000 to 200,000 clones, about 89% of them seen only once. This clone is a singleton in its sample. The clonotype originates from a man between 18 and 29 years old in good health and CMV-seropositive. The sample consisted of PBMCs. The V call is TRBV5-4, the J call TRBJ1-2; tentative D call: TRBD1 (5 bases). CDR3 bases: TGTGCCAGCAGGCCCCCGGGGGTAGCCTATGGCTACACCTTC. It encodes CASRPPGVAYGYTF.